The T cell receptor beta chain described here comes from a study of spatial heterogeneity in lung cancer. Study observations and caveats: Mutation tallies in tumors tracked expanded intratumoral alpha and beta TCR counts.

By frequency in the sample, this clonotype is medium-sized. Its antigen is not known. There are 15 residues in the CDR3. V lost 5 bases to trimming and J lost 8 bases; unmatched junction nucleotides: 7. The time point: sample taken at primary tumor resection. TCRdb reprocessed the 5' RACE reads with MiXCR, giving one entry per CDR3 protein. The sample carries 7,000 to 10,000 distinct CDR3 sequences, approximately 10% recorded once. The V and J genes are TRBV23-1 and TRBJ2-1; 12 positions match TRBD1. TRBV23-1 is designated an ORF whose function remains uncertain. Sequenced here: lung tumor tissue, sampled at surgery. The TCR sequence derives from a male donor with early-stage non-small cell lung cancer. CDR3 sequence (DNA): TGCGCCAGCAGTACCGGGACAGGGGGCATTGATGAGCAGTTCTTC. It encodes CASSTGTGGIDEQFF.